Described below is a single T cell receptor beta chain sequence and its context. Its antigen remains unknown. Documented time point: cycle 4 day 1 (C4D1), after six to seven weeks of nivolumab. Every one of the patients relapsed after autologous stem cell transplantation (brentuximab vedotin exposure was variable). The data were taken from a study of PD-1 blockade in classical Hodgkin lymphoma. Study-wide findings and caveats: Prior to therapy, complete responders displayed diversity much like that of newly diagnosed patients.

Germline V gene data show CDR1 as SEHNR and CDR2 as FQNEAQ (reference sequence). The CDR3 totals 14 residues. The ends were cut back, 3 bases at V and 8 bases at J, with 13 bases in the middle. Assay: immunoSEQ multiplex PCR; the TCRdb copy retains only in-frame clones and omits some. The data show roughly 56,000 clones, roughly nine tenths seen once. The material was peripheral blood mononuclear cells (PBMCs), obtained before the fourth cycle of nivolumab. The chain couples TRBV7-9 to TRBJ1-4; D not certain. The origin of this receptor is a human donor with classical Hodgkin lymphoma. The CDR3 reads CASSFRRDQEKLFF. The CDR3 bases are TGTGCCAGCAGCTTTCGGCGCGACCAGGAAAAACTGTTTTTT.